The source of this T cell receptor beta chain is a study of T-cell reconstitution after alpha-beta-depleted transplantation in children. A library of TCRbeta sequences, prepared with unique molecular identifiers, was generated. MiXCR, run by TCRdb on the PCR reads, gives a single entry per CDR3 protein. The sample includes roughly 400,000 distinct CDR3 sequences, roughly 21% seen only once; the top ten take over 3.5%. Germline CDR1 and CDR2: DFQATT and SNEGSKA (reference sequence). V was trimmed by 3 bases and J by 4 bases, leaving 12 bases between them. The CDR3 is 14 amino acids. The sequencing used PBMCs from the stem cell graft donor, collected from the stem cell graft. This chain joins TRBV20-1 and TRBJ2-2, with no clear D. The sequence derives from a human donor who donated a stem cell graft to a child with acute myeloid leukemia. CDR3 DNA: TGCAGTGCTAGGGTATCCGGTTCCACCGGGGAGCTGTTTTTT. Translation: CSARVSGSTGELFF.